Listed below are T cell receptor beta chains from one sample, sequenced in a study of blood T cell repertoires in COVID-19. This table comes from immunoSEQ multiplex PCR, and its TCRdb copy is limited to in-frame clones, with some not included. The sample records approximately 150,000 clones, over 75% being singletons. Material: peripheral blood. These receptors all come from a man in his 70s with active COVID-19. Both conserved end residues are part of each CDR3. The order of the fields is CDR3 DNA, CDR3 protein, clone size, D gene, V gene, J gene. D genes are given only for firm matches. Expanded clones get a size class; other rows say once, few or many, or leave the size out.

CDR3 DNA: TGTGCCAGCAGTTACTCCAGGGGCGGCACGAGAGATACGCAGTATTTT
CDR3 protein: CASSYSRGGTRDTQYF
clone size: .
D gene: .
V gene: TRBV6-5
J gene: TRBJ2-3

CDR3 DNA: TGTGCCACTTCCATGGACAGATCCTCCTACAATGAGCAGTTCTTC
CDR3 protein: CATSMDRSSYNEQFF
clone size: .
D gene: .
V gene: TRBV7-7
J gene: TRBJ2-1

CDR3 DNA: TGTGCCAGCAGCCAGGGACTATCCTACGAGCAGTACTTC
CDR3 protein: CASSQGLSYEQYF
clone size: .
D gene: TRBD2
V gene: TRBV11-3
J gene: TRBJ2-7

CDR3 DNA: TGTGCCAGCGGGGGGAGCGGACCCAGGGCAGATACGCAGTATTTT
CDR3 protein: CASGGSGPRADTQYF
clone size: .
D gene: .
V gene: TRBV28
J gene: TRBJ2-3

CDR3 DNA: TGCGCCAGCAGCTCATTAGACAGGGGCGGCACTGAAGCTTTCTTT
CDR3 protein: CASSSLDRGGTEAFF
clone size: .
D gene: TRBD1
V gene: TRBV5-1
J gene: TRBJ1-1

CDR3 DNA: TGTGCCACCAGCCAGACAGGGGCTGGAAACACCATATATTTT
CDR3 protein: CATSQTGAGNTIYF
clone size: .
D gene: TRBD1
V gene: TRBV15
J gene: TRBJ1-3

CDR3 DNA: TGCGCCAGCAGCTTGGGTGGGACAGCGAGCTCTGGAAACACCATATATTTT
CDR3 protein: CASSLGGTASSGNTIYF
clone size: .
D gene: TRBD1
V gene: TRBV5-1
J gene: TRBJ1-3

CDR3 DNA: TGCAGTGCTAGTGCCGGGAACTATGGCTACACCTTC
CDR3 protein: CSASAGNYGYTF
clone size: once
D gene: .
V gene: TRBV20-1
J gene: TRBJ1-2

CDR3 DNA: TGTGCCAGTAGCCTGGACGGGGGGAGCTCCTACGAGCAGTACTTC
CDR3 protein: CASSLDGGSSYEQYF
clone size: .
D gene: TRBD2
V gene: TRBV19
J gene: TRBJ2-7

CDR3 DNA: TGTGCCACAGGAGGACAGCTCAATCAGCCCCAGCATTTT
CDR3 protein: CATGGQLNQPQHF
clone size: .
D gene: .
V gene: TRBV6-5
J gene: TRBJ1-5

CDR3 DNA: TGTGCCACCAGCAGAGCGCGGGGGGGGGAGCTGTTTTTT
CDR3 protein: CATSRARGGELFF
clone size: .
D gene: TRBD2
V gene: TRBV15
J gene: TRBJ2-2

CDR3 DNA: TGTGCCAGCAGCCCGAGACAGGGGGCAGGGAACACTGAAGCTTTCTTT
CDR3 protein: CASSPRQGAGNTEAFF
clone size: .
D gene: TRBD1
V gene: TRBV7-9
J gene: TRBJ1-1

CDR3 DNA: TGCGCCAGCAGCCAAGAATCGGCAGGGGGCTCCTATAATTCACCCCTCCACTTT
CDR3 protein: CASSQESAGGSYNSPLHF
clone size: .
D gene: TRBD1
V gene: TRBV4-3
J gene: TRBJ1-6

CDR3 DNA: TGTGCCAGCAGTACGGACAGATCCTACGAGCAGTACTTC
CDR3 protein: CASSTDRSYEQYF
clone size: .
D gene: .
V gene: TRBV12-3/TRBV12-4
J gene: TRBJ2-7

CDR3 DNA: TGTGCCAGCCGGGGGGATCTAGAGACCCAGTACTTC
CDR3 protein: CASRGDLETQYF
clone size: .
D gene: TRBD2
V gene: TRBV25-1
J gene: TRBJ2-5